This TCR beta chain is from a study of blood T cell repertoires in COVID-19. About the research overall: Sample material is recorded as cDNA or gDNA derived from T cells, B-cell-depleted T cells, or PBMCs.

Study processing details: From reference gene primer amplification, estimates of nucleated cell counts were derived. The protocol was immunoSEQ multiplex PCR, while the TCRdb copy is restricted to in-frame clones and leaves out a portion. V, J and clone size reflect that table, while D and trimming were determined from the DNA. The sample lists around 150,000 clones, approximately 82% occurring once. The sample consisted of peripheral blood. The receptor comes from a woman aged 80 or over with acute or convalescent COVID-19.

CDR3 loop: CASSSVNTGELFF. Here the CDR3 DNA reads TGTGCCAGCAGCTCCGTGAACACCGGGGAGCTGTTTTTT. The V call is TRBV7-9, the J call TRBJ2-2; D not resolved. The CDR3 has 13 amino acids. Trimming removed 4 bases at V and 1 base at J, with 4 bases between. The germline CDR1 and CDR2 sequences are SEHNR and FQNEAQ (reference sequence).